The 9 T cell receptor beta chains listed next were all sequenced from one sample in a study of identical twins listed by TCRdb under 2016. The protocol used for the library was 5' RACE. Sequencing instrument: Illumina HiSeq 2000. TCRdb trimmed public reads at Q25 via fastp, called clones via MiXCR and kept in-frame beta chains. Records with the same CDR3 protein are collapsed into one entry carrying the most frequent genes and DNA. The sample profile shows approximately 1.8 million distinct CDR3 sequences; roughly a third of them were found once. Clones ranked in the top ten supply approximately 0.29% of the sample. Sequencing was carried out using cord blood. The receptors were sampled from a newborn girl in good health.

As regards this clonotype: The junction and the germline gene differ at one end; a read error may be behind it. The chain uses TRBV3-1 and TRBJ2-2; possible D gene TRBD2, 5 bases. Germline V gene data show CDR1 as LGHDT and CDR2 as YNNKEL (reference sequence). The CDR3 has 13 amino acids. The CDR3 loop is CASSQDRAGELFF. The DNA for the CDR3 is TGTGCCAGCAGCCAAGATAGGGCCGGGGAGTTGTTTTTT.

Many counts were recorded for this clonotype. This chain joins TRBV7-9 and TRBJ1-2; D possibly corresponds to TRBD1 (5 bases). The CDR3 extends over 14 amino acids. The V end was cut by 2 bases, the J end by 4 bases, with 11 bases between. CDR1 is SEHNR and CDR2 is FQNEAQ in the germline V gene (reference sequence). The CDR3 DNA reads TGTGCCAGCAGCTTAAGGAACAGGCTCTATGGCTACACCTTC. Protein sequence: CASSLRNRLYGYTF.

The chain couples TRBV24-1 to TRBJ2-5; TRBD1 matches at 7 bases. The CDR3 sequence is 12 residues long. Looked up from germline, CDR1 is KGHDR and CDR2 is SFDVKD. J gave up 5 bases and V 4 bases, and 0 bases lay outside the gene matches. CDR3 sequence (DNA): TGTGCCACCAGTGACAGGGGGGAGACCCAGTACTTC. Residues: CATSDRGETQYF.

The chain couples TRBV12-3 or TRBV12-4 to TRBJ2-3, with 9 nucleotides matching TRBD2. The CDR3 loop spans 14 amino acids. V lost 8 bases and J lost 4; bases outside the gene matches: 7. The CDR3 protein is CASLDGTSPDTQYF. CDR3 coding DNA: TGTGCCAGCCTAGACGGGACTAGCCCAGATACGCAGTATTTT.

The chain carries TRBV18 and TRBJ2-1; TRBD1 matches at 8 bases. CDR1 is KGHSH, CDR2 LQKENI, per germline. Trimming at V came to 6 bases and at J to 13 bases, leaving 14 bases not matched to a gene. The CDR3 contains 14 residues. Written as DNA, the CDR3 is TGTGCCAGCTCCGGACAGGGTGGTTTCGAGACCCAGTTCTTC. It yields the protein CASSGQGGFETQFF.

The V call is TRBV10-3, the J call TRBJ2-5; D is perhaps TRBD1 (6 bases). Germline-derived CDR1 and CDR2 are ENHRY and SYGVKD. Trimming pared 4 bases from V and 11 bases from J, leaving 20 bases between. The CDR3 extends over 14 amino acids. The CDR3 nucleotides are TGTGCCATCAGTGTGAGGGAGAGGGACAATGAGCAGTACTTC. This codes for CAISVRERDNEQYF.

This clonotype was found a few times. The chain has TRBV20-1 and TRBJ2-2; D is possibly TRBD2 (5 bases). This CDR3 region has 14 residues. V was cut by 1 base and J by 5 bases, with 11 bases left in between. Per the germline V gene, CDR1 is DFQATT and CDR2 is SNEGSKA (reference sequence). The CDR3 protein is CSARVFTGTGELFF. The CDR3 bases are TGCAGTGCTAGAGTATTTACGGGGACCGGGGAGCTGTTTTTT.

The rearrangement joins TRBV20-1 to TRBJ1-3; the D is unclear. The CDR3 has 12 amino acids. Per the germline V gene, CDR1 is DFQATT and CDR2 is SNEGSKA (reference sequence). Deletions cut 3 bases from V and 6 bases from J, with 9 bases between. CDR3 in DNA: TGCAGTGCTAGGTTTCAACAAAACACCATATATTTT. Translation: CSARFQQNTIYF.

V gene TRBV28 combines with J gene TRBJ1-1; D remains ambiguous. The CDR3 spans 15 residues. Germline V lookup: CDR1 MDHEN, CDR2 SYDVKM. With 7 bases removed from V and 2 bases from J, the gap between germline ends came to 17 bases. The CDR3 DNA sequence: TGTGCCAGCACCGAGGGAGGGAACGGTAACACTGAAGCTTTCTTT. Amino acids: CASTEGGNGNTEAFF. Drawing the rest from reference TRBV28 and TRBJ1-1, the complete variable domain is DVKVTQSSRYLVKRTGEKVFLECVQDMDHENMFWYRQDPGLGLRLIYFSYDVKMKEKGDIPEGYSVSREKKERFSLILESASTNQTSMYLCASTEGGNGNTEAFFGQGTRLTVV.